Listed below are T cell receptor beta chains from one sample, sequenced in a study of blood T cells in healthy people across ages. TCRdb re-analysed the 5' RACE reads in MiXCR, keeping a single row per CDR3 protein. In the table there are 700,000 or so distinct CDR3 sequences, 20% to 25% of which are singletons. The sequenced material came from blood. These receptors were taken from a man between 65 and 85 years old in good health. The CDR3 runs from the conserved cysteine through the conserved F or W. Each record gives: D gene, V gene, CDR3 length, clone size, J gene, CDR3 protein, CDR3 DNA. D genes are given only for firm matches. Rows may omit the clone size; those that give it use once, few, many or a size class.

d_gene: TRBD2; v_gene: TRBV5-1; len: 16; abundance: -; j_gene: TRBJ2-5; CDR3aa: CASSLDLAGVQETQYF; CDR3nt: TGCGCCAGCAGCTTGGATCTAGCGGGAGTTCAAGAGACCCAGTACTTC
d_gene: TRBD1; v_gene: TRBV12-3/TRBV12-4; len: 15; abundance: -; j_gene: TRBJ2-3; CDR3aa: CASSSDRDMTDTQYF; CDR3nt: TGTGCCAGCAGTTCGGACAGGGACATGACAGATACGCAGTATTTT
d_gene: -; v_gene: TRBV29-1; len: 15; abundance: -; j_gene: TRBJ2-5; CDR3aa: CSVGPQRSGQETQYF; CDR3nt: TGCAGCGTCGGACCACAAAGGAGTGGCCAAGAGACCCAGTACTTC
d_gene: -; v_gene: TRBV15; len: 16; abundance: few; j_gene: TRBJ1-4; CDR3aa: CATSREPGRNNEKLFF; CDR3nt: TGTGCCACCAGCAGAGAGCCGGGACGGAACAATGAAAAACTGTTTTTT
d_gene: TRBD1; v_gene: TRBV6-2/TRBV6-3; len: 14; abundance: -; j_gene: TRBJ2-1; CDR3aa: CASRTQGPYNEQFF; CDR3nt: TGTGCCAGCAGGACACAGGGGCCCTACAATGAGCAGTTCTTC
d_gene: -; v_gene: TRBV27; len: 17; abundance: few; j_gene: TRBJ1-2; CDR3aa: CASSLLGQLGAPYGYTF; CDR3nt: TGTGCCAGCAGTTTATTGGGACAACTTGGGGCTCCTTATGGCTACACCTTC
d_gene: -; v_gene: TRBV4-3; len: 13; abundance: many; j_gene: TRBJ1-1; CDR3aa: CASSRSFDTEAFF; CDR3nt: TGCGCCAGCAGCCGGAGCTTCGACACTGAAGCTTTCTTT
d_gene: -; v_gene: TRBV10-3; len: 17; abundance: few; j_gene: TRBJ2-5; CDR3aa: CAISGAPGEADQETQYF; CDR3nt: TGTGCCATCAGTGGAGCCCCGGGCGAAGCGGACCAAGAGACCCAGTACTTC
d_gene: -; v_gene: TRBV27; len: 13; abundance: -; j_gene: TRBJ2-3; CDR3aa: CASSLLGADTQYF; CDR3nt: TGTGCCAGCAGTTTGTTAGGGGCAGATACGCAGTATTTT
d_gene: TRBD1; v_gene: TRBV20-1; len: 15; abundance: -; j_gene: TRBJ1-5; CDR3aa: CSARIAGQGSQPQHF; CDR3nt: TGCAGTGCTAGAATCGCGGGACAGGGTAGTCAGCCCCAGCATTTT
d_gene: -; v_gene: TRBV7-2; len: 12; abundance: many; j_gene: TRBJ2-3; CDR3aa: CASSFLGDTQYF; CDR3nt: TGTGCCAGCTCGTTTTTAGGGGATACGCAGTATTTT
d_gene: TRBD1; v_gene: TRBV20-1; len: 16; abundance: few; j_gene: TRBJ2-1; CDR3aa: CSARPATGVPYNEQFF; CDR3nt: TGCAGTGCTAGACCAGCGACAGGGGTGCCCTACAATGAGCAGTTCTTC
d_gene: TRBD2; v_gene: TRBV24-1; len: 17; abundance: many; j_gene: TRBJ2-1; CDR3aa: CATSDPTSGSIVDEQFF; CDR3nt: TGTGCCACCAGTGACCCGACTAGCGGGAGTATTGTGGATGAGCAGTTCTTC
d_gene: -; v_gene: TRBV7-2; len: 16; abundance: -; j_gene: TRBJ2-3; CDR3aa: CASSLGRGPSTDTQYF; CDR3nt: TGTGCCAGCAGCTTAGGGCGGGGGCCAAGCACAGATACGCAGTATTTT
d_gene: TRBD1; v_gene: TRBV7-3; len: 14; abundance: -; j_gene: TRBJ1-2; CDR3aa: CASSLSGGDYGYTF; CDR3nt: TGTGCCAGCAGCTTATCAGGGGGCGACTATGGCTACACCTTC
d_gene: -; v_gene: TRBV2; len: 12; abundance: -; j_gene: TRBJ1-4; CDR3aa: CASLKRVEKLFF; CDR3nt: TGTGCCAGCCTAAAGAGGGTCGAAAAACTGTTTTTT
d_gene: -; v_gene: TRBV10-2; len: 12; abundance: few; j_gene: TRBJ1-1; CDR3aa: CASSGGPSTAFF; CDR3nt: TGCGCCAGCAGTGGCGGCCCCTCTACAGCTTTCTTT
d_gene: TRBD1; v_gene: TRBV12-3/TRBV12-4; len: 15; abundance: -; j_gene: TRBJ2-3; CDR3aa: CASSTRDSFTDTQYF; CDR3nt: TGTGCCAGCAGCACCCGGGACAGTTTCACAGATACGCAGTATTTT
d_gene: TRBD2; v_gene: TRBV12-3/TRBV12-4; len: 19; abundance: few; j_gene: TRBJ2-5; CDR3aa: CASSTLEGETSGPQETQYF; CDR3nt: TGTGCCAGCAGTACCCTAGAAGGCGAGACTAGCGGGCCACAAGAGACCCAGTACTTC
d_gene: -; v_gene: TRBV6-5; len: 16; abundance: -; j_gene: TRBJ1-4; CDR3aa: CASSYDSGQNGGRLFF; CDR3nt: TGTGCCAGCAGTTACGATTCCGGACAGAACGGAGGGCGACTGTTTTTT
d_gene: TRBD1; v_gene: TRBV29-1; len: 14; abundance: -; j_gene: TRBJ1-3; CDR3aa: CSVGDRAEGNTIYF; CDR3nt: TGCAGCGTTGGGGACAGGGCCGAGGGAAACACCATATATTTT
d_gene: -; v_gene: TRBV24-1; len: 17; abundance: few; j_gene: TRBJ1-4; CDR3aa: CATSDNRGEAANEKLFF; CDR3nt: TGTGCCACCAGTGACAACAGAGGGGAAGCGGCTAATGAAAAACTGTTTTTT
d_gene: TRBD1; v_gene: TRBV7-9; len: 16; abundance: few; j_gene: TRBJ1-1; CDR3aa: CASTKRGQIMNTEAFF; CDR3nt: TGTGCCAGCACCAAGAGGGGACAGATCATGAACACTGAAGCTTTCTTT
d_gene: TRBD1; v_gene: TRBV20-1; len: 13; abundance: few; j_gene: TRBJ1-4; CDR3aa: CSAIQGFNEKLFF; CDR3nt: TGCAGTGCTATACAGGGGTTTAATGAAAAACTGTTTTTT
d_gene: TRBD1; v_gene: TRBV28; len: 16; abundance: many; j_gene: TRBJ2-4; CDR3aa: CASSLTGTGGQNIQYF; CDR3nt: TGTGCCAGCAGTTTGACCGGGACAGGGGGCCAAAACATTCAGTACTTC
d_gene: -; v_gene: TRBV6-6; len: 14; abundance: few; j_gene: TRBJ2-1; CDR3aa: CASSYGQPDNEQFF; CDR3nt: TGTGCCAGCAGTTACGGGCAGCCCGACAATGAGCAGTTCTTC
d_gene: TRBD2; v_gene: TRBV18; len: 15; abundance: -; j_gene: TRBJ2-3; CDR3aa: CASSRERDYTDTQYF; CDR3nt: TGTGCCAGCTCCAGGGAGCGGGACTACACAGATACGCAGTATTTT
d_gene: -; v_gene: TRBV4-3; len: 16; abundance: few; j_gene: TRBJ1-1; CDR3aa: CASSQGGIGMNTEAFF; CDR3nt: TGCGCCAGCAGCCAAGGAGGGATAGGGATGAACACTGAAGCTTTCTTT